This TCR beta chain derives from a study of OX40 agonist ivuxolimab in advanced cancers. Broader study findings: On average, a greater number of expanded clones characterised CD8+ T cells relative to CD4+.

Germline assignment: CDR1 SGDLS and CDR2 YYNGEE. V shed 0 bases and J shed 2 bases, with 9 bases lying between them. The CDR3 runs 14 residues. A word on this clone: What it binds is not known.

Repertoires were generated with immunoSEQ multiplex PCR, while TCRdb's copy carries only in-frame clones and drops some. The repertoire holds about 12,000 clones, with roughly 80% as singletons. The V call is TRBV9, the J call TRBJ2-7, with a tentative D call TRBD2 (7 bases). Sequencing used CD4+ or CD8+ T cells sorted from blood, obtained in a trial of the OX40 agonist ivuxolimab. The sequence was obtained from an adult with an advanced solid tumor such as melanoma, head and neck, liver or kidney cancer. CDR3 in DNA: TGTGCCAGCAGCGTAGCCGGGGGGCCCTACGAGCAGTACTTC. Translated, it gives CASSVAGGPYEQYF.